Shown below are 12 T cell receptor beta chains from a single sample sequenced in a study of shared clonotypes between healthy human individuals. Generated by immunoSEQ multiplex PCR, the TCRdb table keeps only in-frame clones and is missing some. The sample shows some 2 million clones, about 95% of them seen only once. Selected positively for CCR7 and CD45RO-negative, naive CD8 cells excluded terminally differentiated effector memory CD45RA+ cells. Sequences were obtained from naive CD8+ T cells sorted from blood. These receptors all come from a man between 18 and 29 years old in good health.

This clone is a singleton in its sample. The gene calls are TRBV6-5 and TRBJ2-7, with D tentatively TRBD1 or TRBD2 (5 bases each). The V and J ends lost 6 bases and 5 bases respectively, with 14 bases between them. Looked up from germline, CDR1 is MNHEY and CDR2 is SVGAGI. The CDR3 has 13 residues. CDR3 coding DNA: TGTGCCAGCAGGACAGTTGAGGGGAACGAGCAGTACTTC. Protein sequence: CASRTVEGNEQYF.

The CDR3 nucleotides read TGCGCCAGCAGCCAAGGTAGCGGGTCAGGGGATACGCAGTATTTT. Its translation is CASSQGSGSGDTQYF. The V and J genes are TRBV4-3 and TRBJ2-3; 7 nucleotides line up with TRBD2. CDR3 length: 15 residues. Germline lookup yields CDR1 LGHNA and CDR2 YSLEER. The V segment lost 1 base and the J segment 6 bases; nucleotides outside the gene matches: 7.

This chain uses TRBV10-1 with TRBJ2-7, with D perhaps matching TRBD2 (6 bases). The CDR3 covers 12 residues. Germline CDR1 reads WNHNN; CDR2 reads SYGVQD (reference sequence). With 8 bases removed from V and 0 bases from J, the gap between germline ends came to 8 bases. CDR3 region: CASSSVSYEQYF. CDR3 bases: TGCGCCAGCTCTAGCGTCTCCTACGAGCAGTACTTC.

Comments on this clone: Other DNA variants within this sample encode the same CDR3. This rearrangement joins TRBV6-5 to TRBJ2-7, with 7 bases matching TRBD1. Germline V gene sequence: CDR1 MNHEY, CDR2 SVGAGI. The CDR3 is made up of 14 amino acids. Trimming cost V 2 bases and J 3 bases; bases outside gene matches: 4. The CDR3 DNA is TGTGCCAGCAGTTACGCAGGGGGAGTCTACGAGCAGTACTTC. Its protein product is CASSYAGGVYEQYF.

This clone was detected only once. This chain uses TRBV27 with TRBJ1-5; the D gene is possibly TRBD1 (5 bases). Germline V lookup: CDR1 MNHEY, CDR2 SMNVEV (reference sequence). Between the trimmed V and J ends, which lost 1 base and 1 base, there was a span of 14 bases. This CDR3 has 17 amino acids. The CDR3 is CASSLFGQGWSNQPQHF. The CDR3 region has the DNA TGTGCCAGCAGTTTATTTGGGCAGGGCTGGAGCAATCAGCCCCAGCATTTT.

The chain employs TRBV7-9 and TRBJ2-7; D is unresolved. Trimming shortened V by 5 bases and J by 5 bases, and 16 bases separated the two germline ends. CDR3 size: 14 residues. Per the germline V gene, CDR1 is SEHNR and CDR2 is FQNEAQ (reference sequence). CDR3 nucleotide sequence: TGTGCCAGCAGCGGGATGGAAGGTTGGGACGAGCAGTACTTC. Translating gives CASSGMEGWDEQYF.

This chain links TRBV18 with TRBJ2-1, with a tentative D call TRBD1 (5 bases). Trimming removed 0 bases from V and 10 bases from J, with 16 bases in between. Germline values: CDR1 KGHSH, CDR2 LQKENI. The CDR3 sequence is 15 residues long. As DNA, the CDR3 is TGTGCCAGCTCACCACCGATTTTCAGGGCTGGCGAGCAGTTCTTC. Translation: CASSPPIFRAGEQFF.

This clone showed up just a few times. The chain uses TRBV9 and TRBJ1-2, with no clear D. CDR3 size: 15 residues. Germline V gene data show CDR1 as SGDLS and CDR2 as YYNGEE. V was pared by 3 bases and J by 6 bases, with 18 bases between. CDR3 sequence: CASSGFPGGWDGYTF. The DNA for the CDR3 is TGTGCCAGCAGCGGTTTCCCGGGAGGGTGGGATGGCTACACCTTC.

V gene TRBV30 combines with J gene TRBJ1-4; D gene uncertain. CDR1 GTSNPN and CDR2 SVGIG come from the germline V gene (reference sequence). The CDR3 extends over 13 amino acids. V was cut by 2 bases and J by 8 bases, with 12 bases left in between. CDR3 sequence reads: CAWSQEAWEKLFF. Written as DNA, the CDR3 is TGTGCCTGGAGTCAGGAGGCATGGGAAAAACTGTTTTTT.

V and J are TRBV27 and TRBJ1-2, with a weak D call TRBD1 (5 bases). CDR3 length equals 14 residues. CDR1 and CDR2 from the germline V gene are MNHEY and SMNVEV (reference sequence). The germline V and J ends were trimmed by 8 bases and 7 bases, with 20 bases remaining between them. The CDR3 is CASGPGRSQGGYTF. The CDR3 bases are TGTGCCAGCGGGCCGGGCCGTAGCCAGGGTGGCTACACCTTC.

The chain links TRBV29-1 to TRBJ2-1, with 9 bases aligning to TRBD2. CDR1 is SQVTM, CDR2 ANQGSEA, per germline. V lost 7 bases and J lost 8; bases outside the gene matches: 15. The CDR3 contains 15 residues. In DNA form, the CDR3 reads TGCAGCGCCCGAGGGGCTAGCGGGGTTCGGGATGAGCAGTTCTTC. This translates into CSARGASGVRDEQFF.

This chain joins TRBV4-2 and TRBJ2-1; possibly TRBD2 for D (7 bases). Trimming pared 0 bases from V and 8 bases from J, leaving 20 bases between. Germline V gene sequence: CDR1 LGHNA, CDR2 YNFKEQ. The CDR3 sequence is 17 residues long. CDR3 amino acids: CASSQEPPGGPGHEQFF. CDR3 DNA sequence: TGTGCCAGCAGCCAAGAGCCCCCCGGGGGGCCGGGCCATGAGCAGTTCTTC.